The rows below give T cell receptor beta chains drawn from one sample of a study of blood T cell repertoires in COVID-19. TCRdb's copy holds only in-frame clones and misses some; the assay was immunoSEQ multiplex PCR. This sample carries hundreds of thousands of clones, around 87% of them seen once, and the ten largest clones take roughly 2%. Sequencing was performed on peripheral blood. These receptors all come from an older woman with COVID-19, enrolled during active disease. The conserved cysteine and the conserved F or W are not part of the CDR3 here. The D gene is left open where the match is weak.

cdr3_aa	j_call	cdr3_length	d_call	v_call
ASVKGERTEAF	TRBJ1-1	11	.	TRBV19
ASSLAGLNYGYT	TRBJ1-2	12	.	TRBV7-8
ASVLTGSNYGYT	TRBJ1-2	12	.	TRBV5-6
ASSPQQGGEIYNYGYT	TRBJ1-2	16	.	TRBV18
ATGELYGYT	TRBJ1-2	9	.	TRBV28
AISSGGANFGELF	TRBJ2-2	13	TRBD2	TRBV6-6
ASSPKPRASFYGYT	TRBJ1-2	14	.	TRBV9
ASSLVGQANQPQH	TRBJ1-5	13	TRBD1	TRBV7-8
AWSVQGQSEQY	TRBJ2-7	11	TRBD1	TRBV30
ASTSRVGGAGELF	TRBJ2-2	13	.	TRBV4-1
ASSLSSPGAGAYNEQF	TRBJ2-1	16	TRBD2	TRBV11-2
ASRLSGTGWSSDTEAF	TRBJ1-1	16	TRBD1	TRBV2
ASSIDTAATNEKLF	TRBJ1-4	14	.	TRBV19
ASSPQQVREQF	TRBJ2-1	11	.	TRBV7-2
ASSFQQGDGYT	TRBJ1-2	11	.	TRBV5-8
ASSSIGLQTYEQY	TRBJ2-7	13	.	TRBV28
ASKPDRLNTGELF	TRBJ2-2	13	.	TRBV27
ASSPRASGGYQQETQY	TRBJ2-5	16	TRBD2	TRBV18
SVEFRDSIDYGYT	TRBJ1-2	13	TRBD1	TRBV29-1
ASSRTGNTGELF	TRBJ2-2	12	TRBD1	TRBV27
ASSNGLAGRGGELF	TRBJ2-2	14	TRBD2	TRBV5-1
ASSPDSAGQPQH	TRBJ1-5	12	.	TRBV2
ASRGSSATNEKLF	TRBJ1-4	13	.	TRBV2
ASRLDRGNAEAF	TRBJ1-1	12	TRBD1	TRBV7-9
ASSQGFGGNTEAF	TRBJ1-1	13	.	TRBV3-1/TRBV3-2
ASSRMGDRGGEKLF	TRBJ1-4	14	TRBD1	TRBV7-9
ASSPHRVGEQF	TRBJ2-1	11	.	TRBV7-9
ASMGQGSYNEQF	TRBJ2-1	12	TRBD1	TRBV6-5
ASSLLVASTGELF	TRBJ2-2	13	.	TRBV27
ASSLTSGGTQETQY	TRBJ2-5	14	TRBD2	TRBV6-5
ASSQDSTGIPYNEQF	TRBJ2-1	15	TRBD1	TRBV4-1
ASAQDSWATEAF	TRBJ1-1	12	.	TRBV28
ASSMSGVRNTIY	TRBJ1-3	12	.	TRBV19
ASSLYSGNHSPLH	TRBJ1-6	13	.	TRBV27
ASSYSSGSGTGELF	TRBJ2-2	14	TRBD2	TRBV6-5
ASREGTGGSGGELF	TRBJ2-2	14	TRBD1	TRBV5-4
ASMDLDRNQPQH	TRBJ1-5	12	.	TRBV19
AGRGASTDTQY	TRBJ2-3	11	.	TRBV28
ASSPLGLPLH	TRBJ1-6	10	.	TRBV18
ASTVTTGGSYEQY	TRBJ2-7	13	TRBD1	TRBV6-5
ASSLDGANTEAF	TRBJ1-1	12	.	TRBV19
ASSIGQGNYGYT	TRBJ1-2	12	TRBD1	TRBV19
ASSRGQLQETQY	TRBJ2-5	12	.	TRBV11-2
ASSPWGGTTEAF	TRBJ1-1	12	.	TRBV7-2
ASSRPSGGYEQY	TRBJ2-7	12	TRBD2	TRBV6-5